One sample yielded the 12 T cell receptor beta chains listed below, sequenced in a study of identical twins. Each CDR3 protein is one row after TCRdb ran MiXCR on the 5' RACE reads. The repertoire holds 700,000 or so distinct CDR3 sequences, with about 9.4% as singletons. These sequences were also reported in another study, on yellow fever vaccine responses in identical twins.

Specimen: PBMCs. The receptors derive from a woman between 18 and 29 years old in good health.

This clonotype was picked up a small number of times. The rearrangement links TRBV19 to TRBJ2-3; the D is unclear. The CDR3 length is 11 residues. CDR1 and CDR2 (germline): LNHDA, SQIVND (reference sequence). The CDR3: CASAFTDTQYF. The CDR3 DNA reads TGTGCGTCGGCGTTCACAGATACGCAGTATTTT.

The chain recombines TRBV30 with TRBJ2-3; D unclear. CDR1 is GTSNPN, CDR2 SVGIG, per germline (reference sequence). Between the trimmed V and J ends, which lost 4 bases and 6 bases, there was a span of 17 bases. The CDR3 spans 14 residues. CDR3: CAWNNSTGWDTQYF. The CDR3 nucleotides read TGTGCCTGGAATAATTCGACCGGATGGGATACGCAGTATTTT.

This clonotype has more than one count but fewer than ten. The chain carries TRBV9 and TRBJ1-1, with 12 bases fitting TRBD1. Germline CDR1 SGDLS, CDR2 YYNGEE. Losses at the gene ends were 3 bases for V and 3 bases for J; bases not matched to a gene: 3. The CDR3 is made up of 15 amino acids. The CDR3 DNA sequence: TGTGCCAGCAGCGGGGACAGGGGGCCGGACACTGAAGCTTTCTTT. It is translated as CASSGDRGPDTEAFF.

This clonotype was seen at least ten times. This chain joins TRBV12-3 or TRBV12-4 and TRBJ2-1, with TRBD2 matching over 10 bases. CDR3 length: 14 residues. V lost 6 bases to trimming and J lost 6 bases; unmatched junction nucleotides: 5. In nucleotides, the CDR3 is TGTGCCAGCAGGAGACTAGCGGGCCCCAATGAGCAGTTCTTC. This translates into CASRRLAGPNEQFF.

V is TRBV10-3 and J is TRBJ2-2, with 7 bases fitting TRBD1. The V and J ends lost 9 bases and 1 base, in that order; junction bases with no gene match: 5. Germline loops: CDR1 ENHRY, CDR2 SYGVKD. CDR3 size: 14 residues. CDR3 DNA: TGTGCCATTAGGGACAGTGGGAACACCGGGGAGCTGTTTTTT. This sequence encodes CAIRDSGNTGELFF.

This clonotype was picked up a small number of times. V is TRBV21-1 and J is TRBJ2-1; the D segment call TRBD2 is taken from the table without a DNA check. TRBV21-1 is listed as a pseudogene. The CDR3 totals 17 residues. CDR3 sequence reads: CASSSGLAGKLNNEQFF. CDR3 DNA: TGTGCCAGCAGCAGTGGACTAGCGGGGAAACTAAACAATGAGCAGTTCTTC.

This rearrangement joins TRBV20-1 to TRBJ2-7, with 9 bases aligning to TRBD1. V shed 0 bases, J shed 5 bases, and the junction held 5 bases outside the gene matches. The CDR3 totals 14 residues. CDR1 DFQATT and CDR2 SNEGSKA come from the germline V gene (reference sequence). The CDR3 spells CSARDGQGRNEQYF. CDR3 DNA sequence: TGCAGTGCTAGAGACGGACAGGGGAGGAACGAGCAGTACTTC.

This clonotype was picked up many times. The chain recombines TRBV4-2 with TRBJ2-1; 9 bases map to TRBD2. V trimming: 1 base; J trimming: 4 bases; junction bases outside the gene matches: 11. This CDR3 has 18 residues. Germline CDR1 is LGHNA and CDR2 is YNFKEQ. CDR3 region: CASSQGVGRLAEYNEQFF. The DNA of the CDR3 is TGTGCCAGCAGCCAAGGGGTTGGAAGACTAGCGGAGTACAATGAGCAGTTCTTC.

This clonotype showed up just a few times. The chain links TRBV29-1 to TRBJ2-1; TRBD1 agrees at 8 bases. The J segment lost 8 bases and the V segment lost 4 bases, leaving 4 bases of the junction unmatched. Germline V CDR1 and CDR2: SQVTM, ANQGSEA. The CDR3 has 12 residues. The chain's CDR3 is CSVVGTGHEQFF. In DNA, the CDR3 is TGCAGCGTTGTCGGGACAGGACATGAGCAGTTCTTC.

This clonotype was found many times. V usage is TRBV10-3 and J usage is TRBJ2-1, with TRBD1 matching 7 bases. The V segment lost 3 bases and the J segment 3 bases; nucleotides outside the gene matches: 17. CDR3 length: 19 residues. Germline V gene sequence: CDR1 ENHRY, CDR2 SYGVKD. The CDR3 spells CAISDPQLRTGLFYNEQFF. In DNA form, the CDR3 reads TGTGCCATCAGTGACCCGCAGCTAAGGACAGGCCTATTCTACAATGAGCAGTTCTTC.

This clonotype showed up many times. The chain couples TRBV29-1 to TRBJ2-1, with 10 bases matching TRBD2. V shed 2 bases and J 4 bases; nucleotides not matched to a gene: 5. This CDR3 comprises 15 residues. CDR1 and CDR2 (germline): SQVTM, ANQGSEA. The CDR3 DNA is TGCAGCGTTGAACCCCTAGCGGGAGTATACAATGAGCAGTTCTTC. This gives the protein CSVEPLAGVYNEQFF.

The CDR3: CASSTRTFYGYTF. The CDR3 nucleotides are TGTGCCAGCAGTACTCGGACGTTCTATGGCTACACCTTC. The chain combines TRBV12-3 or TRBV12-4 with TRBJ1-2; D is undetermined. This CDR3 has 13 residues. Trimming removed 5 bases at V and 4 bases at J, with 11 bases between.